This TCR beta chain originates from a study of T cells in Graves' hyperthyroidism and ophthalmopathy. Amplification of TCR beta CDR3 regions was performed using RNA transcripts as template. The TCR CDR3 was amplified in a first-round RT-PCR using the HTBI primer set. TCRdb fed the multiplex PCR reads into MiXCR, producing one record per CDR3 protein. The sample contains 350,000 to 450,000 distinct CDR3 sequences, 15% to 20% of which appear only once. Trimming shortened V by 4 bases and J by 5 bases, and 15 bases separated the two germline ends. The CDR3 is 15 amino acids. Germline lookup yields CDR1 SGHRS and CDR2 YFSETQ. Criteria for exclusion of patients were uncontrolled infection, other autoimmune disease, pregnancy or lactation. This clonotype occurred many times.

Sequencing input: blood. The clonotype comes from a woman in her thirties with Graves' hyperthyroidism that later progressed to Graves' ophthalmopathy. The chain recombines TRBV5-1 with TRBJ1-4, with D unresolved. The CDR3 loop reads CASSVGSRRNEKLFF. The CDR3 bases are TGCGCCAGCAGCGTGGGGTCAAGAAGGAATGAAAAACTGTTTTTT.